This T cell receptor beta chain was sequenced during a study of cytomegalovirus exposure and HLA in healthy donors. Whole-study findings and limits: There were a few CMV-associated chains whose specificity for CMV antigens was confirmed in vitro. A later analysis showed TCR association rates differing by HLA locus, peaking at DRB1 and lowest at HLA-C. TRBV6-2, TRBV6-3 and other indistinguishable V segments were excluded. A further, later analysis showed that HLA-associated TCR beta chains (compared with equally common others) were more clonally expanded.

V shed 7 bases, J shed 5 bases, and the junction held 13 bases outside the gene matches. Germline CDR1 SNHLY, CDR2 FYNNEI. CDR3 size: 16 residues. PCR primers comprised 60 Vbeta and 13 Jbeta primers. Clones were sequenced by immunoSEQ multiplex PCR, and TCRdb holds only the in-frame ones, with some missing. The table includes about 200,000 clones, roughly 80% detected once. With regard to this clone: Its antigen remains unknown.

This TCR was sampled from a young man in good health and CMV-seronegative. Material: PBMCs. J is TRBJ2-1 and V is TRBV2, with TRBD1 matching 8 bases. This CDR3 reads CASMSTGTGGDNEQFF. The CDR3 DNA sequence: TGTGCCAGCATGTCCACCGGGACAGGCGGGGACAATGAGCAGTTCTTC.